These T cell receptor beta chains were read from a single sample in a study of T cell responses to AZD1222 COVID-19 vaccine. Generated by immunoSEQ multiplex PCR, the TCRdb table keeps only in-frame clones and is missing some. The data contain 100,000 to 150,000 clones, about nine tenths of them singletons. The sequencing used peripheral blood, collected on day 0 of AZD1222 vaccination. The source is an adult in good health. The CDR3 runs from the conserved cysteine through the conserved F or W. The D gene is left open where the match is weak. Some rows mark clone size as missing; the rest say once, few, many or name a class of expanded clone.

cdr3_length,d_call,clone_size,j_call,v_call,cdr3_aa,cdr3_nt
15,TRBD1,-,TRBJ1-2,TRBV27,CASSAPGQGARGYTF,TGTGCCAGCAGTGCTCCGGGACAGGGGGCGCGCGGCTACACCTTC
12,-,-,TRBJ2-5,TRBV14,CASSQIQETQYF,TGTGCCAGCAGCCAGATCCAAGAGACCCAGTACTTC
14,-,few,TRBJ1-4,TRBV4-2,CASSPTGPGEKLFF,TGTGCCAGCAGCCCAACAGGGCCGGGCGAAAAACTGTTTTTT
16,TRBD2,-,TRBJ2-1,TRBV5-1,CASSMTSGRAFAEQFF,TGCGCCAGCAGCATGACTAGCGGGAGGGCCTTTGCCGAGCAGTTCTTC
17,TRBD2,-,TRBJ2-1,TRBV27,CASSVSGLAGSYNEQFF,TGTGCCAGCAGCGTATCGGGACTAGCGGGCTCCTACAATGAGCAGTTCTTC
15,TRBD1,-,TRBJ1-1,TRBV18,CASSPPSGQGGLAFF,TGTGCCAGCTCACCACCCTCGGGACAGGGGGGTTTAGCTTTCTTT
11,-,-,TRBJ2-7,TRBV7-9,CASSDYNEQYF,TGTGCCAGCAGCGACTACAACGAGCAGTACTTC
13,-,-,TRBJ1-2,TRBV6-5,CASSLGAQYGYTF,TGTGCCAGCAGCTTGGGGGCTCAGTATGGCTACACCTTC
12,-,-,TRBJ2-1,TRBV2,CASSSQGNEQFF,TGTGCCAGCAGTTCCCAGGGGAATGAGCAGTTCTTC
13,-,few,TRBJ1-2,TRBV6-5,CASSFQPRYGYTF,TGTGCCAGCAGTTTTCAGCCCCGGTATGGCTACACCTTC
20,TRBD2,-,TRBJ2-7,TRBV28,CASSSPLTSGHTGGGYEQYF,TGTGCCAGCAGTTCCCCCTTGACTAGCGGACACACTGGAGGGGGCTACGAGCAGTACTTC
13,-,-,TRBJ2-1,TRBV2,CASSVVLNNEQFF,TGTGCCAGCAGTGTAGTCCTGAACAATGAGCAGTTCTTC
14,-,once,TRBJ1-3,TRBV14,CASSQRGSGNTIYF,TGTGCCAGCAGCCAAAGGGGCTCTGGAAACACCATATATTTT
16,-,-,TRBJ1-3,TRBV7-6,CASSLAGRGAGNTIYF,TGTGCCAGCAGCTTAGCGGGCCGGGGAGCTGGAAACACCATATATTTT
14,-,-,TRBJ1-2,TRBV7-9,CASSLGGPLVGYTF,TGTGCCAGCAGCTTAGGCGGCCCCTTAGTAGGCTACACCTTC
14,TRBD2,once,TRBJ2-7,TRBV7-9,CASSLTSGSYEQYF,TGTGCCAGCAGCTTGACTAGCGGGAGTTACGAGCAGTACTTC
14,-,-,TRBJ1-2,TRBV29-1,CSAQNWDFMDGYTF,TGCAGCGCCCAAAATTGGGACTTCATGGATGGCTACACCTTC
12,-,-,TRBJ2-2,TRBV2,CAWKGNTGELFF,TGTGCGTGGAAGGGTAACACCGGGGAGCTGTTTTTT
14,-,few,TRBJ1-5,TRBV2,CASRAGGSNQPQHF,TGTGCCAGTCGGGCGGGCGGCAGCAATCAGCCCCAGCATTTT
15,-,-,TRBJ2-7,TRBV11-2,CASSLEGWASYEQYF,TGTGCCAGCAGCTTAGAGGGCTGGGCTTCCTACGAGCAGTACTTC
14,-,once,TRBJ2-7,TRBV4-2,CASSQVPGRHEQYF,TGTGCCAGCAGCCAAGTTCCGGGTAGACACGAGCAGTACTTC
13,-,few,TRBJ2-2,TRBV12-3/TRBV12-4,CASTWGESGELFF,TGTGCCAGCACCTGGGGGGAGTCCGGGGAGCTGTTTTTT
14,-,-,TRBJ1-5,TRBV5-1,CASSPEGGDQPQHF,TGCGCCAGCAGCCCTGAGGGAGGGGATCAGCCCCAGCATTTT
15,TRBD1,-,TRBJ1-4,TRBV2,CASSELTGGNEKLFF,TGTGCCAGCAGTGAGCTGACAGGGGGAAACGAAAAACTGTTTTTT
12,-,-,TRBJ1-2,TRBV18,CASSSRNYGYTF,TGTGCCAGCTCGTCCCGGAACTATGGCTACACCTTC
16,TRBD1,-,TRBJ1-4,TRBV29-1,CSVGTVSTGENEKLFF,TGCAGCGTTGGAACGGTCTCGACAGGGGAAAATGAAAAACTGTTTTTT
15,-,-,TRBJ1-4,TRBV27,CASSRRSATNEKLFF,TGTGCCAGCAGCAGGCGGAGTGCAACTAATGAAAAACTGTTTTTT
13,-,-,TRBJ1-4,TRBV5-4,CASRGAVNEKLFF,TGTGCCAGTAGAGGGGCAGTTAATGAAAAACTGTTTTTT
16,TRBD1,-,TRBJ1-1,TRBV19,CASSKQGGSMNTEAFF,TGTGCCAGTAGTAAACAGGGGGGGAGTATGAACACTGAAGCTTTCTTT
14,-,-,TRBJ2-5,TRBV6-4,CASSENGLGETQYF,TGTGCCAGCAGTGAAAACGGTCTAGGAGAGACCCAGTACTTC
17,-,once,TRBJ1-4,TRBV4-1,CASSQEAGIPLGEKLFF,TGCGCCAGCAGCCAAGAAGCCGGGATACCTTTGGGTGAAAAACTGTTTTTT
15,-,-,TRBJ2-7,TRBV5-1,CASSLGASWGSEQYF,TGCGCCAGCAGCTTGGGCGCTAGCTGGGGTTCCGAGCAGTACTTC
14,TRBD1,once,TRBJ1-6,TRBV2,CATGGQGGLAPLHF,TGTGCCACCGGGGGACAGGGGGGTCTAGCACCCCTCCACTTT
13,TRBD1,-,TRBJ2-7,TRBV30,CAWSTRQGYEQYF,TGTGCCTGGAGTACTAGACAGGGCTACGAGCAGTACTTC
16,TRBD2,-,TRBJ2-5,TRBV11-2,CASSKTSPGGQETQYF,TGTGCCAGCAGCAAGACTAGCCCCGGAGGGCAAGAGACCCAGTACTTC
16,-,-,TRBJ1-5,TRBV27,CASSFRGDAGGQPQHF,TGTGCCAGCAGTTTTCGGGGGGATGCCGGCGGTCAGCCCCAGCATTTT
14,-,-,TRBJ2-1,TRBV19,CASSLREANNEQFF,TGTGCCAGTAGTTTGCGGGAAGCGAACAATGAGCAGTTCTTC
12,-,-,TRBJ1-2,TRBV6-6,CASRSGLIGYTF,TGTGCCAGCAGATCAGGGCTGATTGGCTACACCTTC
17,TRBD2,-,TRBJ2-3,TRBV9,CASSAMTSGRGTDTQYF,TGTGCCAGCAGCGCAATGACTAGCGGGAGGGGCACAGATACGCAGTATTTT
14,-,-,TRBJ1-5,TRBV10-3,CATDAGGGNQPQHF,TGTGCCACTGACGCCGGGGGTGGCAATCAGCCCCAGCATTTT
16,TRBD1,-,TRBJ1-2,TRBV5-6,CASSWDGQGARDGYTF,TGTGCCAGCAGCTGGGATGGACAGGGGGCAAGGGATGGCTACACCTTC
15,-,-,TRBJ1-5,TRBV18,CASSSGLLSSQPQHF,TGTGCCAGCTCAAGCGGTTTGCTTTCGAGTCAGCCCCAGCATTTT
15,-,once,TRBJ2-7,TRBV9,CASSVGPGSPYEQYF,TGTGCCAGCAGCGTAGGTCCGGGTAGCCCCTACGAGCAGTACTTC
16,-,-,TRBJ2-6,TRBV9,CASSPTPRVGANVLTF,TGTGCCAGCAGCCCAACCCCCCGGGTCGGGGCCAACGTCCTGACTTTC
15,TRBD1,-,TRBJ2-5,TRBV27,CASSPITGGAETQYF,TGTGCCAGCAGTCCGATAACAGGGGGTGCAGAGACCCAGTACTTC
13,-,-,TRBJ1-1,TRBV6-6,CASRDYPNTEAFF,TGTGCCAGCAGAGACTACCCGAACACTGAAGCTTTCTTT
16,-,once,TRBJ2-7,TRBV19,CASSIGQGLINYEQYF,TGTGCCAGTAGTATAGGCCAGGGACTGATTAACTACGAGCAGTACTTC
14,-,-,TRBJ1-1,TRBV7-9,CASSLGGADYEAFF,TGTGCCAGCAGCTTAGGGGGGGCCGATTATGAAGCTTTCTTT
13,-,-,TRBJ1-2,TRBV4-1,CASSQPGTYGYTF,TGCGCCAGCAGCCAACCAGGAACCTATGGCTACACCTTC
16,-,-,TRBJ1-3,TRBV11-2,CASSLRWVQGGNTIYF,TGTGCCAGCAGCTTGAGATGGGTACAGGGTGGAAACACCATATATTTT
16,-,-,TRBJ1-1,TRBV4-2,CASSQVGAFRRTEAFF,TGTGCCAGCAGCCAAGTAGGTGCCTTCCGGCGGACTGAAGCTTTCTTT
13,-,-,TRBJ1-1,TRBV6-1,CASSEALRGEAFF,TGTGCCAGCAGTGAAGCGCTTCGTGGAGAAGCTTTCTTT
15,TRBD1,once,TRBJ1-4,TRBV27,CASSYLGQGNEKLFF,TGTGCCAGCAGTTACCTAGGACAGGGAAACGAAAAACTGTTTTTT
18,TRBD1,-,TRBJ1-2,TRBV6-1,CASSEAGVTGWVSYGYTF,TGTGCCAGCAGTGAAGCGGGGGTGACAGGGTGGGTGTCCTATGGCTACACCTTC